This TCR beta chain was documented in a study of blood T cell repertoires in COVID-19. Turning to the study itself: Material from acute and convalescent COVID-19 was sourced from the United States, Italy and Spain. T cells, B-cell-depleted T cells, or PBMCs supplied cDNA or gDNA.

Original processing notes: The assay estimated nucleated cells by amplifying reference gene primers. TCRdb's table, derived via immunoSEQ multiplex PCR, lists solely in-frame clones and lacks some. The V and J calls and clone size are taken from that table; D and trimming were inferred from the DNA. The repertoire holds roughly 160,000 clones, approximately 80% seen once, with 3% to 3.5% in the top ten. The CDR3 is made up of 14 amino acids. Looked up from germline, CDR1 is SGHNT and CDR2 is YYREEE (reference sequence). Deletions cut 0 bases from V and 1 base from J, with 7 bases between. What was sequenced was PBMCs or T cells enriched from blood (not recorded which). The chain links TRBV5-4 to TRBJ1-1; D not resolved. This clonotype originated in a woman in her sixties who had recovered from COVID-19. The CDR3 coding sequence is TGTGCCAGCAGCTTGGGACTGACGAACACTGAAGCTTTCTTT. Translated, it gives CASSLGLTNTEAFF.